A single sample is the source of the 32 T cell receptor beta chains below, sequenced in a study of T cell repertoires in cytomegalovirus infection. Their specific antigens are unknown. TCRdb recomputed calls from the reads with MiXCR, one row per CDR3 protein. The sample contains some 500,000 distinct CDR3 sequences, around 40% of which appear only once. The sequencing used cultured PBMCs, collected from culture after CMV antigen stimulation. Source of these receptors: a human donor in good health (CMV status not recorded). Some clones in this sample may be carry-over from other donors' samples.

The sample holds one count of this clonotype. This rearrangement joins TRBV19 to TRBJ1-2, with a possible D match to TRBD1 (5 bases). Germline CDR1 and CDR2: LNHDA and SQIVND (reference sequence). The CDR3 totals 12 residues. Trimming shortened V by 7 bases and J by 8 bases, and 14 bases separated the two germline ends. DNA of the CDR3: TGTGCCAGTACTACCGACAGCCGGGGCTACACCTTC. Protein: CASTTDSRGYTF.

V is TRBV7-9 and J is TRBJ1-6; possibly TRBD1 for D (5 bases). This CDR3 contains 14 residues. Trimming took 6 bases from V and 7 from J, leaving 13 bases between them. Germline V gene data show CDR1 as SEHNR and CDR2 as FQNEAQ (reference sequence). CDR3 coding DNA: TGTGCCAGCAGTGGGCAGACAGTCAATTCACCCCTCCACTTT. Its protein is CASSGQTVNSPLHF.

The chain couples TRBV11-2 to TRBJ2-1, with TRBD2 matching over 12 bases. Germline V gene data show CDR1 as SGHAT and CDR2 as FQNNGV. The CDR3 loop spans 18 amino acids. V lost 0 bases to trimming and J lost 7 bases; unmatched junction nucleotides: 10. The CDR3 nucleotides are TGTGCCAGCAGCTTAGATCCTTCTAGCGGGGGGGCCAGGAATGAGCAGTTCTTC. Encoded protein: CASSLDPSSGGARNEQFF. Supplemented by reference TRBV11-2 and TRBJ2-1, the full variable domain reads EAGVAQSPRYKIIEKRQSVAFWCNPISGHATLYWYQQILGQGPKLLIQFQNNGVVDDSQLPKDRFSAERLKGVDSTLKIQPAKLEDSAVYLCASSLDPSSGGARNEQFFGPGTRLTVL.

Written as DNA, the CDR3 is TGTGCCACTACGGGGGGACTACGCACAGATACGCAGTATTTT. The encoded protein is CATTGGLRTDTQYF. V gene TRBV19 combines with J gene TRBJ2-3, with TRBD2 identical over 7 bases. V shed 10 bases, J shed 1 base, and the junction held 8 bases outside the gene matches. The CDR3 is 14 amino acids. Looked up from germline, CDR1 is LNHDA and CDR2 is SQIVND (reference sequence).

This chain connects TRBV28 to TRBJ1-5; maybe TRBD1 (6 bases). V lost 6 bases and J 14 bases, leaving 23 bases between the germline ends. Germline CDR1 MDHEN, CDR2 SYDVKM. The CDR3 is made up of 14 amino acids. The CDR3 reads CASRLQQGGGYKHF. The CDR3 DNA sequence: TGTGCCAGCAGACTACAACAGGGTGGAGGGTACAAGCATTTT.

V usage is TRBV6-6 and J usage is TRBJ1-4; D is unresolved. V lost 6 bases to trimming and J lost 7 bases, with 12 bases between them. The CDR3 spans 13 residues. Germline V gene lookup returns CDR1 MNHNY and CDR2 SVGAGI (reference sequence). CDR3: CASRHLRGEKLFF. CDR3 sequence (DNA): TGTGCCAGCAGACACCTACGGGGTGAAAAACTGTTTTTT.

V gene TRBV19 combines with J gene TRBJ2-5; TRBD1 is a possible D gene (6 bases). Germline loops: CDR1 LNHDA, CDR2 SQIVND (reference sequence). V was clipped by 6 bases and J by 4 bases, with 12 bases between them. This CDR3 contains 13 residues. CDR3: CASSIGQRETQYF. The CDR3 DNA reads TGTGCCAGTAGCATCGGACAGAGAGAGACCCAGTACTTC.

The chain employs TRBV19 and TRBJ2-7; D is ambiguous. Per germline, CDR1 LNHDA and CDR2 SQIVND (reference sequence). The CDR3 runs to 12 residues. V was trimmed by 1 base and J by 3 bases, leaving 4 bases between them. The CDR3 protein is CASSIGGYEQYF. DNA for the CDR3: TGTGCCAGTAGTATAGGCGGCTACGAGCAGTACTTC.

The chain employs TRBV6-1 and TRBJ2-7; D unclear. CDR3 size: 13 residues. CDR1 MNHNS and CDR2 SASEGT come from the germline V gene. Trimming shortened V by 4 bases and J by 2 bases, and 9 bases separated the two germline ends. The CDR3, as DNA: TGTGCCAGCAGTGGTTTGGCAGCCTACGAGCAGTACTTC. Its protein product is CASSGLAAYEQYF.

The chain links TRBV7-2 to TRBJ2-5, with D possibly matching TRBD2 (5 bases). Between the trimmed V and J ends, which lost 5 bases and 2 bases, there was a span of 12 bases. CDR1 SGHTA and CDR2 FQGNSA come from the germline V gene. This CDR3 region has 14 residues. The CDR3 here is CASSRTGNQETQYF. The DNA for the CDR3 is TGTGCCAGCAGCCGGACGGGGAATCAAGAGACCCAGTACTTC. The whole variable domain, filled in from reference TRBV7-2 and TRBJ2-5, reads GAGVSQSPSNKVTEKGKDVELRCDPISGHTALYWYRQSLGQGLEFLIYFQGNSAPDKSGLPSDRFSAERTGGSVSTLTIQRTQQEDSAVYLCASSRTGNQETQYFGPGTRLLVL.

The CDR3 DNA reads TGTGCCATCAGCCGTGGGGGACAAGAGACCCAGTACTTC. Its translation is CAISRGGQETQYF. The chain joins TRBV10-3 to TRBJ2-5, with D perhaps matching TRBD1 or TRBD2 (5 bases each). In germline, CDR1 is ENHRY, CDR2 SYGVKD. This CDR3 is 13 amino acids long. V lost 6 bases, J lost 2 bases, and 10 bases lay in between.

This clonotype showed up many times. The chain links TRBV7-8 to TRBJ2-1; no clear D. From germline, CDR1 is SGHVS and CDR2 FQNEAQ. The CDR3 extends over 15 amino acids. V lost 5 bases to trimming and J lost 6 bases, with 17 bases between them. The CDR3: CASSPTNMVANEQFF. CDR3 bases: TGTGCCAGCAGCCCTACCAACATGGTAGCCAATGAGCAGTTCTTC.

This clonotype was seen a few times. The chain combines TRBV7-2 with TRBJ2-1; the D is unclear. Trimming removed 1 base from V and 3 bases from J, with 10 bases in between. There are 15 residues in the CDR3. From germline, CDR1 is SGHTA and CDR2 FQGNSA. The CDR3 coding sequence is TGTGCCAGCAGCTTAGAGTTTTCCATCTACAATGAGCAGTTCTTC. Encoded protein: CASSLEFSIYNEQFF.

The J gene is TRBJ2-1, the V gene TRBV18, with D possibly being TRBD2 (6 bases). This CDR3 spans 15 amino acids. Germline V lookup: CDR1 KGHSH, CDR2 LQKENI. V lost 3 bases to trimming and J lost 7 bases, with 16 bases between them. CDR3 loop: CASSPVGRGENEQFF. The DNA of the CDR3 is TGTGCCAGCTCACCGGTCGGGAGAGGGGAAAATGAGCAGTTCTTC.

DNA for the CDR3: TGTGCCAGCAGCCAGGAGGCGGGAGCTCGGGATGAGCAGTTCTTC. Its translation is CASSQEAGARDEQFF. This chain joins TRBV7-2 and TRBJ2-1, with TRBD2 matching 7 bases. Germline V gene data show CDR1 as SGHTA and CDR2 as FQGNSA. V shed 5 bases and J 8 bases; nucleotides not matched to a gene: 12. This CDR3 has 15 residues.

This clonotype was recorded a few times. CDR3 in amino acids: CASSLVTGGYGYTF. In DNA, the CDR3 is TGTGCCAGCAGCTTAGTTACGGGCGGCTATGGCTACACCTTC. The chain combines TRBV11-2 with TRBJ1-2, with no clear D. Trimming took 1 base from V and 4 from J, leaving 10 bases between them. The CDR3 has 14 amino acids. The germline gives CDR1 SGHAT, CDR2 FQNNGV.

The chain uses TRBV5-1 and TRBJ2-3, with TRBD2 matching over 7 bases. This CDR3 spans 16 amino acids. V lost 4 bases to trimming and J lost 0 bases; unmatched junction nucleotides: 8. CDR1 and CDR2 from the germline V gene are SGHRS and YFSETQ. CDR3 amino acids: CASSLPSGFSTDTQYF. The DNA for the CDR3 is TGCGCCAGCAGCCTACCTAGCGGCTTCAGCACAGATACGCAGTATTTT.

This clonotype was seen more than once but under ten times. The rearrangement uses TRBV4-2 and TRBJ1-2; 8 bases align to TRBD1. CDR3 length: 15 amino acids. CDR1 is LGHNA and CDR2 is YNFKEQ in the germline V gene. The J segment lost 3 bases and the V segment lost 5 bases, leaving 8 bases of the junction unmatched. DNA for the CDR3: TGTGCCAGCAGCAACACAGGGGGAAGGGACTATGGCTACACCTTC. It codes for CASSNTGGRDYGYTF.

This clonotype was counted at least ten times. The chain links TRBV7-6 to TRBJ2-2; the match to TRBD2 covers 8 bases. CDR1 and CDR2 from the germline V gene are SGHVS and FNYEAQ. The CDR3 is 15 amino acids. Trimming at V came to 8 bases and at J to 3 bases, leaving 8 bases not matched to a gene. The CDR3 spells CASRQGLAYTGELFF. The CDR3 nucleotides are TGTGCCAGCCGCCAAGGACTAGCTTACACCGGGGAGCTGTTTTTT.

This CDR3 is CASSGTEGGETQYF. The CDR3 DNA reads TGTGCCAGCAGCGGGACTGAAGGGGGAGAGACCCAGTACTTC. The chain recombines TRBV12-3 or TRBV12-4 with TRBJ2-5; D might be TRBD1 or TRBD2, each matching 6 bases. Trimming pared 6 bases from V and 4 bases from J, leaving 15 bases between. There are 14 residues in the CDR3.

In nucleotides, the CDR3 is TGTGCCAGCAGCCCGCTCGGACGTGGTGAAGCTTTCTTT. This sequence encodes CASSPLGRGEAFF. The chain combines TRBV11-2 with TRBJ1-1; D remains unclear. This CDR3 is 13 amino acids long. V lost 5 bases to trimming and J lost 7 bases, with 14 bases between them. Germline V lookup: CDR1 SGHAT, CDR2 FQNNGV.

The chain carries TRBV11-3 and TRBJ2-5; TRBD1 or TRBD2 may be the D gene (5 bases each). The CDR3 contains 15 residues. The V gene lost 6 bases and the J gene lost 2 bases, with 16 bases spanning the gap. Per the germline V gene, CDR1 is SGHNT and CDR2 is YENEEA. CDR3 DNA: TGTGCCAGCAGTTCGGGAAGGGGCGCTCAAGAGACCCAGTACTTC. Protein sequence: CASSSGRGAQETQYF.

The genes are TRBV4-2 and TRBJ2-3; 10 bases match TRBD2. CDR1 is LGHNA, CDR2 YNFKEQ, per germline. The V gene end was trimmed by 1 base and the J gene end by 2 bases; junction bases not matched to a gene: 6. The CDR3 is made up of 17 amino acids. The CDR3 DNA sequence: TGTGCCAGCAGCCAAGCAGGACTAGCGGAGTTCACAGATACGCAGTATTTT. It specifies CASSQAGLAEFTDTQYF.

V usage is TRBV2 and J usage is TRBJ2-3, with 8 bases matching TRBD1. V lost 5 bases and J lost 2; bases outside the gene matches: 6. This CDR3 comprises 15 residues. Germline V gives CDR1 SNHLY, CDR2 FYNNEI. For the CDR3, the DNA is TGTGCCAGCAGTCGCCGGGACAGGAACACAGATACGCAGTATTTT. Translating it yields CASSRRDRNTDTQYF.

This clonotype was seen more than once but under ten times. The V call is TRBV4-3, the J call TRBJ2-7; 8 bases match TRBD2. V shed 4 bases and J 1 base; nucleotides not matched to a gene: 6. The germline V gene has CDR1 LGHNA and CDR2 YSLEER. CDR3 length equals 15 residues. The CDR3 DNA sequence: TGCGCCAGCAGCCCAAGCGGGAGTGTGTCCTACGAGCAGTACTTC. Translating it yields CASSPSGSVSYEQYF.

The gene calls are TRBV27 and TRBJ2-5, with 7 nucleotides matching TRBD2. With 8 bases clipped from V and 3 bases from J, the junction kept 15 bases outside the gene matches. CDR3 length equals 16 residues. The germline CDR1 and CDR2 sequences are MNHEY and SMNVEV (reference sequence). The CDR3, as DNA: TGTGCCAGCTCCCACCGGGGAGGGCAGTGGGAAGAGACCCAGTACTTC. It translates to CASSHRGGQWEETQYF.

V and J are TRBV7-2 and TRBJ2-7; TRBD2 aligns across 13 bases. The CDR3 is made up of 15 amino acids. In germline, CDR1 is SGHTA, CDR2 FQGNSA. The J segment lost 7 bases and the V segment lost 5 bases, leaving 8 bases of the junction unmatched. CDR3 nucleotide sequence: TGTGCCAGCAGCCCGCGACTAGCGGGAGGCCGGGAGCAGTACTTC. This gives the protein CASSPRLAGGREQYF.

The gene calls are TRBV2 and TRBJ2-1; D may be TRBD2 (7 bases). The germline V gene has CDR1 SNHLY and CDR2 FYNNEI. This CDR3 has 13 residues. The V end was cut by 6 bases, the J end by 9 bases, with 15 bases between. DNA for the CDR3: TGTGCCAGCAGGGGGAGGGGGGGGGGTGAGCAGTTCTTC. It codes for CASRGRGGGEQFF.

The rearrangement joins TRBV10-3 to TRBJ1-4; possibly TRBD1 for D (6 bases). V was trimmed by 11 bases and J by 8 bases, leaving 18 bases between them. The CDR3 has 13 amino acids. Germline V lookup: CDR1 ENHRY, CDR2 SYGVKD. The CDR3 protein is CAAGDRSGEKLFF. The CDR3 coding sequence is TGTGCCGCAGGGGATCGGTCTGGAGAAAAACTGTTTTTT.

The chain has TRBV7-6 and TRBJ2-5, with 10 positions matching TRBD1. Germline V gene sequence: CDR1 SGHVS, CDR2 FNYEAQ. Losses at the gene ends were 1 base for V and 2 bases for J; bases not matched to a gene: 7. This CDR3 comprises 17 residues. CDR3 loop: CASSLGRRDRGQETQYF. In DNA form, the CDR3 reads TGTGCCAGCAGCTTAGGTCGACGGGACAGGGGACAAGAGACCCAGTACTTC.

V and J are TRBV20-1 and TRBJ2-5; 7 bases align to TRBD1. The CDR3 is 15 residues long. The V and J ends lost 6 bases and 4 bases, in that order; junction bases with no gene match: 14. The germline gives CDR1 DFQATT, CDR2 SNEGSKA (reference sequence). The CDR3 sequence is CSALHDRAGGETQYF. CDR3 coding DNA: TGCAGTGCCCTCCACGACAGGGCAGGAGGAGAGACCCAGTACTTC.

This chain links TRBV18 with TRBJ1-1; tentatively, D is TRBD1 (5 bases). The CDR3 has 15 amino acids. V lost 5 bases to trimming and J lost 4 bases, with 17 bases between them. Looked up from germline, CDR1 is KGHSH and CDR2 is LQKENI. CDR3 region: CASSEDGSGGTEAFF. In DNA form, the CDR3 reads TGTGCCAGCTCAGAGGACGGGAGTGGGGGCACTGAAGCTTTCTTT.